This entry features one T cell receptor (beta chain) sequence. The germline gives CDR1 SNHLY, CDR2 FYNNEI. Between the trimmed V and J ends, which lost 2 bases and 2 bases, there was a span of 9 bases. The CDR3 is 14 residues long. Assay used: immunoSEQ multiplex PCR; TCRdb lists only in-frame clones, some missing. The top ten hold 3.9% of the sample, which has 300,000 to 400,000 clones, just over 90% seen once. This sample is drawn from a study of Ad26.COV2.S vaccination and SARS-CoV-2 variants. Source: peripheral blood, taken after recovery from COVID-19. This rearrangement joins TRBV2 to TRBJ1-1; maybe TRBD1 (5 bases). The sequence was obtained from a human donor who had recovered from COVID-19. CDR3 amino acids: CASSEQGINTEAFF. Here the CDR3 DNA reads TGTGCCAGCAGTGAACAGGGCATCAACACTGAAGCTTTCTTT. The full variable domain, its missing parts supplied by reference TRBV2 and TRBJ1-1, is EPEVTQTPSHQVTQMGQEVILRCVPISNHLYFYWYRQILGQKVEFLVSFYNNEISEKSEIFDDQFSVERPDGSNFTLKIRSTKLEDSAMYFCASSEQGINTEAFFGQGTRLTVV.